The T cell receptor beta chain described here comes from a study of blood T cells in healthy people across ages. The use of a sample-barcoded 5' primer and a J-beta primer mix characterized a second PCR of about 6 to 11 cycles. The template-switch adaptor, which had 12 random nucleotides, put a tag on each cDNA molecule. No fewer than 3 million CDR3-containing paired-end reads came from each sample. Via MiXCR, TCRdb re-called the 5' RACE reads, giving one row per CDR3 protein. The sample includes 600,000 to 650,000 distinct CDR3 sequences, under 65% of them seen just once. General study findings and limits: When one million T cells were used, diversity estimates were thought to be underestimates. In long-lived donors, naive CD4+ cell counts and diversity exceeded those of aged donors.

In regard to this clonotype: The target antigen is unknown.

The TCR originated in a man aged 55 to 70 in good health. The sequenced sample consisted of blood.

CDR3 DNA: TGTGCCAGCAGCCAAGGAATTGAGCAGTTCTTC. It translates to CASSQGIEQFF. This sequence joins TRBV3-1 and TRBJ2-1; D not resolved. With 1 base removed from V and 9 bases from J, the gap between germline ends came to 4 bases. The CDR3 consists of 11 residues. In germline, CDR1 is LGHDT, CDR2 YNNKEL (reference sequence).